This T cell receptor (beta chain) was recorded in a study of T cells in narcolepsy. Background on the study: Donors had narcolepsy type 1 or type 2, or were healthy controls. Points from the study as a whole: Autoreactive clone sequences were missing from some blood memory CD4+ repertoires. HCRT-specific and TRIB2-specific autoreactive clonotypes appeared among same-patient CSF and blood CD4+ clonotypes. Reportedly, autoreactive clonotypes were serially detected in patients' blood but not controls'.

Sequencing was performed with immunoSEQ multiplex PCR; in TCRdb, only in-frame clones are kept and a portion is missing. Of roughly 30,000 clones in the sample, more than 70% were seen once. Germline V gene data show CDR1 as MNHEY and CDR2 as SVGAGI. The CDR3 length is 15 residues. The ends were cut back, 2 bases at V and 5 bases at J, with 15 bases in the middle. Details on this clone: Its specificity is not known.

The rearrangement links TRBV6-5 to TRBJ1-1; tentatively, D is TRBD1 (6 bases). The receptor comes from a human donor in good health. Source material: memory (CD45RA-) CD4+ T cells from blood. This chain's CDR3 is CASSYKPTGWTEAFF. The CDR3 DNA reads TGTGCCAGCAGTTACAAGCCGACAGGTTGGACTGAAGCTTTCTTT.